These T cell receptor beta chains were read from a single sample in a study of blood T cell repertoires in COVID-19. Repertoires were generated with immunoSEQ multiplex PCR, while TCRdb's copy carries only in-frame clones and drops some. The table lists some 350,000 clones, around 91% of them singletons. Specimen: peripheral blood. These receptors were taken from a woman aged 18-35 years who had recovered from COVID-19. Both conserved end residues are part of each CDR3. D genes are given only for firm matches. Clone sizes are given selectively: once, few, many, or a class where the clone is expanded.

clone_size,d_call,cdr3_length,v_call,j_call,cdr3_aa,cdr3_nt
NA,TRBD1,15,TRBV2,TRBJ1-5,CASSKDRAGNQPQHF,TGTGCCAGCAGCAAAGACAGGGCGGGCAATCAGCCCCAGCATTTT
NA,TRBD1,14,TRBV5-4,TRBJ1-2,CASSAGQTNYGYTF,TGTGCCAGCAGCGCGGGACAGACAAACTATGGCTACACCTTC
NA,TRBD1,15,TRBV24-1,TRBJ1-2,CATSDDDRGLGGYTF,TGTGCCACCAGTGACGATGACAGGGGGCTCGGTGGCTACACCTTC
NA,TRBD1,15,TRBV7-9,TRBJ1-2,CASSPGTGESVGYTF,TGTGCCAGCAGCCCGGGGACAGGGGAGTCGGTTGGCTACACCTTC
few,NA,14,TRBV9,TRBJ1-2,CASGGQGRSYGYTF,TGTGCCAGCGGCGGGCAGGGGCGAAGCTATGGCTACACCTTC
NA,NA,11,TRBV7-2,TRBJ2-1,CASSLYSEQFF,TGTGCCAGCAGCTTATATAGTGAGCAGTTCTTC
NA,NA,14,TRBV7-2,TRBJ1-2,CASSAKRANYGYTF,TGTGCCAGCAGCGCGAAGCGCGCTAACTATGGCTACACCTTC
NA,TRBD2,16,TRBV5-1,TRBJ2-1,CASSLATSGMWNEQFF,TGCGCCAGCAGCTTGGCGACTAGCGGGATGTGGAATGAGCAGTTCTTC
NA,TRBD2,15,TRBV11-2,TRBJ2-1,CASSLLTSGDNEQFF,TGTGCCAGCAGCTTGTTGACTAGCGGAGACAATGAGCAGTTCTTC
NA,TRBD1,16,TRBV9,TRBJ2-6,CAIHRGSDSGANVLTF,TGTGCCATTCACAGGGGGTCCGACTCTGGGGCCAACGTCCTGACTTTC
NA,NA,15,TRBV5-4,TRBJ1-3,CASSRTGYSGNTIYF,TGTGCCAGCAGCCGAACAGGGTACTCTGGAAACACCATATATTTT
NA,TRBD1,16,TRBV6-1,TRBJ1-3,CASSERTGISGNTIYF,TGTGCCAGCAGTGAACGGACAGGGATCTCTGGAAACACCATATATTTT
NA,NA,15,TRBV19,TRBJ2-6,CASSRQVSGANVLTF,TGTGCCAGTAGTCGACAAGTCTCTGGGGCCAACGTCCTGACTTTC
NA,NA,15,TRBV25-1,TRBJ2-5,CASSPARGAQETQYF,TGTGCCAGCAGTCCCGCCCGGGGGGCTCAAGAGACCCAGTACTTC
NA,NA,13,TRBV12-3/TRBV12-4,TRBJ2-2,CASSFKNTGELFF,TGTGCCAGCAGTTTCAAGAACACCGGGGAGCTGTTTTTT
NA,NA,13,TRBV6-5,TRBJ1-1,CASSLRRDTEAFF,TGTGCCAGCAGTCTCCGGAGGGACACTGAAGCTTTCTTT
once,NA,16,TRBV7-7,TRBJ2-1,CASSKSGTPAYNEQFF,TGTGCCAGCAGCAAATCCGGGACTCCTGCCTACAATGAGCAGTTCTTC
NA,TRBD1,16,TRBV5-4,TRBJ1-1,CASSLGTVVGEAEAFF,TGTGCCAGCAGCCTTGGGACAGTGGTTGGGGAGGCTGAAGCTTTCTTT
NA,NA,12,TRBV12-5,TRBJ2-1,CASGLERGRRFF,TGTGCTAGTGGTTTGGAAAGAGGCCGGAGGTTCTTC
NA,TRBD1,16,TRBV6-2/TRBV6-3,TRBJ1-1,CASSYSRRRGQTEAFF,TGTGCCAGCAGTTACTCGAGAAGGAGGGGGCAAACTGAAGCTTTCTTT
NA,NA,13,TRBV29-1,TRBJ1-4,CSVELGGGEKLFF,TGCAGCGTTGAACTCGGGGGTGGTGAAAAACTGTTTTTT
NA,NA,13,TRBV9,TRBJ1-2,CASSVGGEAGYTF,TGTGCCAGCAGCGTGGGGGGGGAAGCTGGCTACACCTTC